These 15 T cell receptor beta chains share one sample of origin, sequenced in a study of T cell changes during pregnancy in multiple sclerosis (dated by TCRdb to about 2019). Libraries were made using the immunoSEQ multiplex PCR assay. TCRdb obtained this table from immuneACCESS and retained in-frame rearrangements with V and J assigned. These tables miss some clones; where compared with another copy, unresolved V genes account for less than half of the shortfall, and the remainder is unexplained. The sample data list under 120,000 clones, and approximately 90% of these were observed just once. The top ten clonotypes cover about 3% of the sample. This specimen consisted of peripheral blood, obtained after pregnancy. All receptors come from a female donor with multiple sclerosis, enrolled in a pregnancy study.

The rearrangement joins TRBV16 to TRBJ1-6; 7 positions match TRBD1. The V segment lost 3 bases and the J segment 6 bases; nucleotides outside the gene matches: 2. The CDR3 consists of 14 residues. Germline V gives CDR1 KGHSY, CDR2 FQNENV. The CDR3 DNA follows: TGTGCCAGCAGCCAGAACAGGGGTAATTCACCCCTCCACTTT. This codes for CASSQNRGNSPLHF.

V gene TRBV6-1 combines with J gene TRBJ1-5, with D possibly being TRBD1 (6 bases). Germline V gene data show CDR1 as MNHNS and CDR2 as SASEGT. This CDR3 has 13 amino acids. The V end was cut by 6 bases, the J end by 6 bases, with 12 bases between. CDR3 nucleotide sequence: TGTGCCAGCAGCGACCGGACAGCTCAGCCCCAGCATTTT. Residues: CASSDRTAQPQHF.

The rearrangement uses TRBV30 and TRBJ2-3, with TRBD1 matching over 7 bases. This CDR3 contains 17 residues. Germline loops: CDR1 GTSNPN, CDR2 SVGIG (reference sequence). V lost 4 bases to trimming and J lost 2 bases; unmatched junction nucleotides: 15. CDR3: CAWKVKTGQRTTDTQYF. The CDR3 DNA reads TGTGCCTGGAAGGTCAAAACGGGACAGCGAACCACAGATACGCAGTATTTT.

The chain couples TRBV6-1 to TRBJ2-3; tentative D call: TRBD2 (5 bases). The CDR3 runs 17 residues. Germline assignment: CDR1 MNHNS and CDR2 SASEGT. V was trimmed by 6 bases and J by 0 bases, leaving 19 bases between them. CDR3 sequence (DNA): TGTGCCAGCAGCGAACTCCCGTCGGGGTCTAGCACAGATACGCAGTATTTT. It yields the protein CASSELPSGSSTDTQYF.

The chain recombines TRBV21-1 with TRBJ2-7; the table calls TRBD1, which could not be checked here. TRBV21-1 is designated a pseudogene. The CDR3 is 12 residues long. DNA of the CDR3: TGTGCCAGCAGCAATCCCAGGTGGTGGCAGTACTTC. Encoded protein: CASSNPRWWQYF.

V and J are TRBV5-6 and TRBJ1-2; 9 bases align to TRBD1. V lost 5 bases to trimming and J lost 6 bases; unmatched junction nucleotides: 8. Germline V gene sequence: CDR1 SGHDT, CDR2 YYEEEE. The CDR3 loop spans 14 amino acids. The chain's CDR3 is CASRVADRGDGYTF. CDR3 in DNA: TGTGCCAGCAGGGTAGCCGACAGGGGGGATGGCTACACCTTC. Filled out from reference TRBV5-6 and TRBJ1-2, the complete variable domain reads DAGVTQSPTHLIKTRGQQVTLRCSPKSGHDTVSWYQQALGQGPQFIFQYYEEEERQRGNFPDRFSGHQFPNYSSELNVNALLLGDSALYLCASRVADRGDGYTFGSGTRLTVV.

Of note for this clone: Relative to the germline gene, one junction end is altered; a read error may explain this. CDR3 sequence: CASSPTDSGGLNEQFF. The CDR3 nucleotides are TGTGCTAGCAGCCCGACGGATAGCGGGGGGTTAAATGAGCAGTTCTTC. The gene calls are TRBV7-7 and TRBJ2-1; TRBD2 matches 10 bases. The length of the CDR3 is 16 residues. Germline-derived CDR1 and CDR2 are SSHAT and FNYEAQ (reference sequence).

V usage is TRBV4-1 and J usage is TRBJ1-2, with D possibly matching TRBD1 (6 bases). Germline-derived CDR1 and CDR2 are MGHRA and YSYEKL. The V and J ends lost 7 bases and 2 bases respectively, with 17 bases between them. CDR3 length: 15 amino acids. CDR3 bases: TGCGCCAGCAATCACCCCGGGGGGGCAAACTATGGCTACACCTTC. Amino acids: CASNHPGGANYGYTF.

The rearrangement uses TRBV4-2 and TRBJ2-3, with a possible D match to TRBD2 (6 bases). CDR1 and CDR2 (germline): LGHNA, YNFKEQ. Trimming shortened V by 4 bases and J by 1 base, and 9 bases separated the two germline ends. CDR3 length equals 14 residues. The DNA for the CDR3 is TGTGCCAGCAGCCTATCTAGCGGCACAGATACGCAGTATTTT. Its translation is CASSLSSGTDTQYF.

The chain has TRBV10-2 and TRBJ2-2; 13 nucleotides agree with TRBD2. The germline V gene has CDR1 WSHSY and CDR2 SAAADI. The CDR3 loop spans 17 amino acids. With 5 bases clipped from V and 3 bases from J, the junction kept 6 bases outside the gene matches. CDR3 in DNA: TGCGCCAGCAGTCTTACTAGCGGGGGGGCGGACACCGGGGAGCTGTTTTTT. Encoded protein: CASSLTSGGADTGELFF.

This clone was seen a handful of times. The chain combines TRBV23-1 with TRBJ2-4; a possible D gene is TRBD2 (5 bases). TRBV23-1 is designated an ORF whose function remains uncertain. The CDR3 covers 16 residues. V gave up 0 bases and J gave up 0 bases, with 9 bases separating them. The CDR3 here is CASSQSDGVAKNIQYF. CDR3 coding DNA: TGCGCCAGCAGTCAATCGGACGGGGTAGCCAAAAACATTCAGTACTTC.

V and J are TRBV7-8 and TRBJ1-5, with D uncertain. From germline, CDR1 is SGHVS and CDR2 FQNEAQ. V was shortened by 4 bases and J by 9 bases, with 10 bases between the two germline ends. CDR3 length equals 12 residues. CDR3 DNA: TGTGCCAGCAGCTCCCCAACGGGGCCCCAGCATTTT. As protein: CASSSPTGPQHF.

V gene TRBV27 combines with J gene TRBJ1-2, with D possibly matching TRBD1 (5 bases). V was shortened by 5 bases and J by 1 base, with 8 bases between the two germline ends. Germline V gene sequence: CDR1 MNHEY, CDR2 SMNVEV (reference sequence). This CDR3 contains 13 residues. CDR3 loop: CASSLRVNYGYTF. CDR3 DNA: TGTGCCAGCAGTCTCAGGGTTAACTATGGCTACACCTTC.

The chain couples TRBV4-1 to TRBJ2-1, with 9 bases that match TRBD1. The CDR3 length is 15 residues. The germline CDR1 and CDR2 sequences are MGHRA and YSYEKL. V lost 1 base to trimming and J lost 4 bases; unmatched junction nucleotides: 2. The CDR3 is CASSQGGQGYNEQFF. CDR3 sequence (DNA): TGCGCCAGCAGCCAAGGGGGACAGGGATACAATGAGCAGTTCTTC.

V is TRBV2 and J is TRBJ1-2, with 8 bases fitting TRBD1. The CDR3 totals 15 residues. With 1 base clipped from V and 8 bases from J, the junction kept 9 bases outside the gene matches. Germline CDR1 reads SNHLY; CDR2 reads FYNNEI. CDR3 sequence: CASSEEVRGRDGYTF. CDR3 nucleotides: TGTGCCAGCAGTGAAGAGGTCAGGGGGCGAGACGGCTACACCTTC.